Sequencing of this TCR beta chain was carried out in a study of follicular helper T cells after annual influenza vaccination. Study findings and constraints: ICOS+CD38+ cTfh clonality tracked population frequency, and its change tracked circulating plasmablast change. ICOS-CD38- cTfh most often held earlier Day 7 ICOS+CD38+ clones.

Data came from immunoSEQ multiplex PCR; TCRdb stores just in-frame clones and leaves some out. The profile shows approximately 11,000 clones, more than 75% of them singletons. Time point denoted: 2014-2015 season, pre-vaccination. Adults received seasonal inactivated influenza vaccine, with sorted blood CD4 subsets sequenced before and after. Each time point used about 35 to 110 mL of blood. The germline CDR1 and CDR2 sequences are SGHRS and YFSETQ. This CDR3 is built from 14 residues. Between the trimmed V and J ends, which lost 0 bases and 2 bases, there was a span of 8 bases. Of note for this clone: The antigen is not known.

This clonotype originated in an adult who received the influenza vaccine. Specimen: CXCR5- memory CD4+ T cells sorted from blood, collected on the day of influenza vaccination. The rearrangement links TRBV5-1 to TRBJ2-5; unclear D gene. CDR3: CASSLGALQETQYF. Here the CDR3 DNA reads TGCGCCAGCAGCTTGGGGGCACTACAAGAGACCCAGTACTTC.